These T cell receptor beta chains were read from a single sample in a study of cytomegalovirus exposure and HLA in healthy donors. Profiling relied on immunoSEQ multiplex PCR, and the TCRdb table lists in-frame clones only, not all of them. With fewer than 60,000 clones in the sample, the ten largest clones hold 9.5% to 15%. The specimen was PBMCs. The source of these receptors is a woman under 40 in good health and CMV-seropositive. CDR3s include the opening cysteine and the closing phenylalanine or tryptophan. Fields, in order: clone size, J gene, V gene, D gene, CDR3 DNA, CDR3 protein. A D gene is named only where the DNA matches it firmly. Part of the rows lack a size; the others show once, few, many or a class for expanded clones.

abundance: NA; j_gene: TRBJ2-7; v_gene: TRBV4-1; d_gene: TRBD2; CDR3nt: TGCGCCAGCAGCCAGACTAGCGGGGTATACGAGCAGTACTTC; CDR3aa: CASSQTSGVYEQYF
abundance: medium-sized; j_gene: TRBJ2-2; v_gene: TRBV4-2; d_gene: TRBD2; CDR3nt: TGTGCCAGCAGCCAAGGACTAGCGGGGGGGCCCGACGGGGAGCTGTTTTTT; CDR3aa: CASSQGLAGGPDGELFF
abundance: NA; j_gene: TRBJ2-3; v_gene: TRBV5-4; d_gene: TRBD2; CDR3nt: TGTGCCAGCAGCTTGGTTCCTAGCGGGGGCACAGATACGCAGTATTTT; CDR3aa: CASSLVPSGGTDTQYF
abundance: NA; j_gene: TRBJ2-7; v_gene: TRBV5-6; d_gene: TRBD2; CDR3nt: TGTGCCAGCAGCTTGGTCGGGGGGAGGGAGGACGAGCAGTACTTC; CDR3aa: CASSLVGGREDEQYF
abundance: NA; j_gene: TRBJ1-1; v_gene: TRBV2; d_gene: NA; CDR3nt: TGTGCCAGCAGTGAACAGTACCCAGGGGCTTTCTTT; CDR3aa: CASSEQYPGAFF
abundance: NA; j_gene: TRBJ2-6; v_gene: TRBV18; d_gene: TRBD1; CDR3nt: TGTGCCAGCTCACGAAATGGACAGGGGTCAGGGGCCAACGTCCTGACTTTC; CDR3aa: CASSRNGQGSGANVLTF
abundance: NA; j_gene: TRBJ2-2; v_gene: TRBV5-1; d_gene: TRBD1; CDR3nt: TGCGCCAGCAACCGGGACAGGGGGGCGAACACCGGGGAGCTGTTTTTT; CDR3aa: CASNRDRGANTGELFF
abundance: NA; j_gene: TRBJ2-3; v_gene: TRBV14; d_gene: NA; CDR3nt: TGTGCCAGCAGCCAAGATGGGACATCCACAGATACGCAGTATTTT; CDR3aa: CASSQDGTSTDTQYF
abundance: NA; j_gene: TRBJ1-2; v_gene: TRBV2; d_gene: NA; CDR3nt: TGTGCCAGCCTTTGGGCAACTAACTATGGCTACACCTTC; CDR3aa: CASLWATNYGYTF
abundance: NA; j_gene: TRBJ2-7; v_gene: TRBV9; d_gene: TRBD1; CDR3nt: TGTGCCAGCAGCGTAGGTGGACAGGGGGCAGGCGAGCAGTACTTC; CDR3aa: CASSVGGQGAGEQYF
abundance: NA; j_gene: TRBJ1-6; v_gene: TRBV5-1; d_gene: TRBD1; CDR3nt: TGCGCCAGCAGCTTGGCCGGGACAGGTCGAACCTATAATTCACCCCTCCACTTT; CDR3aa: CASSLAGTGRTYNSPLHF
abundance: NA; j_gene: TRBJ1-5; v_gene: TRBV12-5; d_gene: NA; CDR3nt: TGTGCTAGTGGTCGGGGAGGGTCCAATCAGCCCCAGCATTTT; CDR3aa: CASGRGGSNQPQHF
abundance: NA; j_gene: TRBJ1-2; v_gene: TRBV15; d_gene: NA; CDR3nt: TGTCCGTATGAGGGTTACGGCTACACCTTC; CDR3aa: CPYEGYGYTF
abundance: NA; j_gene: TRBJ2-3; v_gene: TRBV29-1; d_gene: NA; CDR3nt: TGCAGCGCTATGATGATACTGAAGAGAGATACGCAGTATTTT; CDR3aa: CSAMMILKRDTQYF
abundance: NA; j_gene: TRBJ2-5; v_gene: TRBV4-2; d_gene: NA; CDR3nt: TGTGCCAGCAGCCTTCGGGGGGGACAGGGAACAGAGACCCAGTACTTC; CDR3aa: CASSLRGGQGTETQYF
abundance: NA; j_gene: TRBJ2-7; v_gene: TRBV5-6; d_gene: NA; CDR3nt: TGTGCCAGCAGCCTTGGGGACAACTACGAGCAGTACTTC; CDR3aa: CASSLGDNYEQYF
abundance: NA; j_gene: TRBJ2-1; v_gene: TRBV30; d_gene: NA; CDR3nt: TGTGCCTGGGGGGGGGCACGGAATGAGCAGTTCTTC; CDR3aa: CAWGGARNEQFF
abundance: NA; j_gene: TRBJ1-1; v_gene: TRBV29-1; d_gene: NA; CDR3nt: TGCAGCGCTTGGGGGACTTTGAACACTGAAGCTTTCTTT; CDR3aa: CSAWGTLNTEAFF
abundance: NA; j_gene: TRBJ1-2; v_gene: TRBV5-6; d_gene: TRBD1; CDR3nt: TGTGCCAGCAGCTTAGAACAGGGGGCGCGTGGCTACACCTTC; CDR3aa: CASSLEQGARGYTF
abundance: NA; j_gene: TRBJ1-3; v_gene: TRBV2; d_gene: NA; CDR3nt: TGTGCCAGCAGTGAAGAAGGGGGTCCCGGAAACACCATATATTTT; CDR3aa: CASSEEGGPGNTIYF
abundance: NA; j_gene: TRBJ1-2; v_gene: TRBV5-5; d_gene: NA; CDR3nt: TGTGCCAGCAGCTGGACTGGGAATGGCTACACCTTC; CDR3aa: CASSWTGNGYTF
abundance: NA; j_gene: TRBJ2-5; v_gene: TRBV10-1; d_gene: TRBD2; CDR3nt: TGCGCCAGCAGTCCCCGGACTAGCGGCCAAGAGACCCAGTACTTC; CDR3aa: CASSPRTSGQETQYF
abundance: NA; j_gene: TRBJ2-1; v_gene: TRBV27; d_gene: TRBD2; CDR3nt: TGTGCCAGCAGTACCTACCTCGGACTAGCGGGAGCTGAGCAGTTCTTC; CDR3aa: CASSTYLGLAGAEQFF
abundance: NA; j_gene: TRBJ2-7; v_gene: TRBV30; d_gene: TRBD2; CDR3nt: TGTGCCTGGAGTGTATCCAGCGGGATTACCAAGCAGTACTTC; CDR3aa: CAWSVSSGITKQYF
abundance: NA; j_gene: TRBJ2-7; v_gene: TRBV19; d_gene: NA; CDR3nt: TGTGCCAGTAGTATGTATTTGCAGGGCTACGAGCAGTACTTC; CDR3aa: CASSMYLQGYEQYF
abundance: NA; j_gene: TRBJ2-7; v_gene: TRBV4-2; d_gene: NA; CDR3nt: TGTGCCAGCAGCCAAGTCGGCTACGAGCAGTACTTC; CDR3aa: CASSQVGYEQYF
abundance: NA; j_gene: TRBJ2-7; v_gene: TRBV15; d_gene: NA; CDR3nt: TGTGCCACACACTATGGGACTCCAGGCCACGAGCAGTACTTC; CDR3aa: CATHYGTPGHEQYF
abundance: NA; j_gene: TRBJ2-5; v_gene: TRBV18; d_gene: NA; CDR3nt: TGTGCCAGCTCATTAGGAGTACAAGAGACCCAGTACTTC; CDR3aa: CASSLGVQETQYF
abundance: NA; j_gene: TRBJ2-7; v_gene: TRBV11-2; d_gene: TRBD2; CDR3nt: TGTGCCAGCAGTTTAGCGGGGGACCTAGACGAGCAGTACTTC; CDR3aa: CASSLAGDLDEQYF
abundance: NA; j_gene: TRBJ2-7; v_gene: TRBV27; d_gene: TRBD1; CDR3nt: TGTGCCAGCAGTTTGGGCAACAGGGGAGAATTCAGCGAGCAGTACTTC; CDR3aa: CASSLGNRGEFSEQYF
abundance: NA; j_gene: TRBJ1-6; v_gene: TRBV7-9; d_gene: NA; CDR3nt: TGTGCCAGCAGCTTAGCGGTGGCAGGCTATTCACCCCTCCACTTT; CDR3aa: CASSLAVAGYSPLHF
abundance: NA; j_gene: TRBJ1-1; v_gene: TRBV30; d_gene: TRBD1; CDR3nt: TGTGCCTGGAGTATCACAGGGGGCACTGAAGCTTTCTTT; CDR3aa: CAWSITGGTEAFF
abundance: NA; j_gene: TRBJ1-4; v_gene: TRBV5-1; d_gene: TRBD1; CDR3nt: TGCGCCAGCAGCGAACAGGGGAGACGGGAAAAACTGTTTTTT; CDR3aa: CASSEQGRREKLFF
abundance: NA; j_gene: TRBJ2-7; v_gene: TRBV28; d_gene: NA; CDR3nt: TGTGCCAGCAGCCCCCCGGGGGGCAGCGCCTACGAGCAGTACTTC; CDR3aa: CASSPPGGSAYEQYF
abundance: NA; j_gene: TRBJ2-1; v_gene: TRBV6-1; d_gene: TRBD2; CDR3nt: TGTGCCAGCAGTGAGTTCGGGACTAGCGGGAGTCGGAGGAGTGAGCAGTTCTTC; CDR3aa: CASSEFGTSGSRRSEQFF
abundance: NA; j_gene: TRBJ2-7; v_gene: TRBV7-9; d_gene: NA; CDR3nt: TGTGCCAGCAGTGCCCGGGATTCCTACGAGCAGTACTTC; CDR3aa: CASSARDSYEQYF
abundance: NA; j_gene: TRBJ2-5; v_gene: TRBV6-6; d_gene: NA; CDR3nt: TGTGCCAGCACCTACAGTGCCATAAGCGGGGAGACCCAGTACTTC; CDR3aa: CASTYSAISGETQYF
abundance: NA; j_gene: TRBJ1-5; v_gene: TRBV5-6; d_gene: NA; CDR3nt: TGTGCCAGCAGCCTGGTTGGTGGCCGTGGCCCTGAGCATTTT; CDR3aa: CASSLVGGRGPEHF
abundance: NA; j_gene: TRBJ2-5; v_gene: TRBV5-8; d_gene: NA; CDR3nt: TGTGCCAGCAGCTTACGGGGGACGGGGGAGACCCAGTACTTC; CDR3aa: CASSLRGTGETQYF
abundance: NA; j_gene: TRBJ2-1; v_gene: TRBV11-3; d_gene: TRBD1; CDR3nt: TGTGCCAGCAGCCGCCTGGGACAGGGGGCCTACAATGAGCAGTTCTTC; CDR3aa: CASSRLGQGAYNEQFF